This T cell receptor (beta chain) was sequenced for a study of blood T cell repertoires in COVID-19. Study-wide background: Donors in the United States, Italy and Spain gave samples during acute or convalescent COVID-19.

TCRdb's copy holds only in-frame clones and misses some; the assay was immunoSEQ multiplex PCR. This sample has around 75,000 clones, with approximately 80% found just once. V was pared by 1 base and J by 4 bases, with 13 bases between. CDR1 SGHAT and CDR2 FQNNGV come from the germline V gene. The CDR3 is 15 amino acids. The chain employs TRBV11-2 and TRBJ2-5, with D tentatively TRBD1 (5 bases). The clonotype originates from a man aged 50 to 59 with COVID-19, enrolled during active disease. Sequences were obtained from peripheral blood. CDR3 region: CASSLGGRDRETQYF. The CDR3 DNA sequence: TGTGCCAGCAGCTTAGGTGGCAGGGATAGAGAGACCCAGTACTTC.